Given below is one T cell receptor beta chain in context. The data stem from a study of blood T cell repertoires in COVID-19. Clones were read by immunoSEQ multiplex PCR, and TCRdb kept only the in-frame ones, dropping some. The sample contains about 400,000 clones, more than 70% of which appear only once. CDR1 is SGHRS and CDR2 is YFSETQ in the germline V gene. This CDR3 spans 13 amino acids. Between the trimmed V and J ends, which lost 2 bases and 4 bases, there was a span of 9 bases. The chain couples TRBV5-1 to TRBJ1-1, with a possible D match to TRBD1 (5 bases). The origin of this receptor is a man in his forties in a cohort exposed to, infected with or recovered from COVID-19 (not recorded which). The sample was PBMCs or T cells enriched from blood (not recorded which). CDR3 coding DNA: TGCGCCAGCAGCTTTCCCCAGGGCACTGAAGCTTTCTTT. Protein product: CASSFPQGTEAFF.